This T cell receptor (beta chain) was documented in a study of circulating and synovial CD4+ cells in juvenile arthritis. Findings of the study overall: These blood cells shared more CDR3 sequences with synovium than bulk blood. Measured synovium overlap likely understates the true shared repertoire.

In the case of this clone: Its antigen is not identified.

The CDR3 is 18 residues long. V gave up 1 base and J gave up 0 bases, with 18 bases separating them. Germline loops: CDR1 SGHRS, CDR2 YFSETQ. Only in-frame clones appear in the TCRdb table, and some are missing; sequencing was by immunoSEQ multiplex PCR. Of tens of thousands of clones listed, roughly 95% are singletons. Material for sequencing was CD4+ T cells from blood. V usage is TRBV5-1 and J usage is TRBJ2-3; tentatively, D is TRBD2 (6 bases). The source of this sequence is a human donor with juvenile idiopathic arthritis. CDR3 sequence (DNA): TGCGCCAGCAGCTTGTCATCGGGTAGCGGAGGGAGCACAGATACGCAGTATTTT. This translates into CASSLSSGSGGSTDTQYF.